Listed below are T cell receptor beta chains from one sample, sequenced in a study of T cell repertoires in cytomegalovirus infection. MiXCR was run by TCRdb on the reads, yielding one entry per CDR3 protein. The sample records hundreds of thousands of distinct CDR3 sequences, 35% being singletons. Sequenced input: PBMCs. These receptors all come from a human donor in good health (CMV status not recorded). Some clones in this sample may be carry-over from other donors' samples. Both conserved end residues are part of each CDR3. The D gene is left open where the match is weak. Size values are once, few and many counts, or a class for expanded clones, and some rows have none.

D gene,V gene,J gene,clone size,CDR3 DNA,CDR3 protein
NA,TRBV2,TRBJ1-5,NA,TGTGCCAGCAGTGATGGGTCACGGAGCCCGGGACAGCCCCAGCATTTT,CASSDGSRSPGQPQHF
TRBD2,TRBV27,TRBJ2-5,NA,TGTGCCAGCAGTTTATTAGCGGGGGGAATGGGGGAGACCCAGTACTTC,CASSLLAGGMGETQYF
NA,TRBV7-2,TRBJ1-5,many,TGTGCCAGCAGCTTAGACGCAGGGGGCAATCAGCCCCAGCATTTT,CASSLDAGGNQPQHF
TRBD2,TRBV28,TRBJ2-7,few,TGTGCCAGCAGTACTACCGGGACTAGTGCCTACGAGCAGTACTTC,CASSTTGTSAYEQYF
TRBD2,TRBV20-1,TRBJ2-3,few,TGCAGTGCTAGAGATCCCCTTCGGGGGGGAGGCACAGATACGCAGTATTTT,CSARDPLRGGGTDTQYF
NA,TRBV7-9,TRBJ1-2,few,TGTGCCAGCAGCTCTACGGAGGGACAAAGAATTGATGGCTACACCTTC,CASSSTEGQRIDGYTF
NA,TRBV19,TRBJ1-5,NA,TGTGCCAGTAGTCCTACAAGGAGTCAGCCCCAGCATTTT,CASSPTRSQPQHF
TRBD2,TRBV10-3,TRBJ2-7,NA,TGTGCCATCAGTGAAGGTGGAGGATTAGGGAGGGACCCGATCTACGAGAAGTACTTC,CAISEGGGLGRDPIYEKYF
NA,TRBV2,TRBJ1-1,NA,TGTGCCAGCAGTGCTATTCTCATGAACACTGAAGCTTTCTTT,CASSAILMNTEAFF
NA,TRBV5-1,TRBJ2-6,NA,TGCGCCAGCAGGCACCCCTCTGGGGCCAACGTCCTGACTTTC,CASRHPSGANVLTF
NA,TRBV28,TRBJ2-7,few,TGTGCCAGCAGTACATTTTTGAGCTCCTACGAGCAGTACTTC,CASSTFLSSYEQYF
NA,TRBV10-3,TRBJ2-6,few,TGTGCCATCCTCCGAGGGGACCGAGCCTCTGGGGCCAACGTCCTGACTTTC,CAILRGDRASGANVLTF
NA,TRBV12-3/TRBV12-4,TRBJ2-5,few,TGTGCCAGCAGGGGACTGGGGTCGTACCAAGAGACCCAGTACTTC,CASRGLGSYQETQYF
TRBD1,TRBV27,TRBJ1-1,NA,TGTGCCAGCAGTTCAGGGGGGAGGACCACTGAAGCTTTCTTT,CASSSGGRTTEAFF
NA,TRBV7-6,TRBJ2-5,NA,TGTGCCAGCGAGAGGGTTTCGGGGCCAGAGACCCAGTACTTC,CASERVSGPETQYF
NA,TRBV7-2,TRBJ1-2,NA,TGTGCCAGCAGCCATCAAAGCGTTGGGAGTGGCTACACCTTC,CASSHQSVGSGYTF
NA,TRBV15,TRBJ1-1,NA,TGTGCCACCAGCACACTTGGGGGCCCTGAAGCTTTCTTT,CATSTLGGPEAFF
NA,TRBV7-3,TRBJ1-1,many,TGTGCCAGCAGCTTAACCGGGACAAACACTGAAGCTTTCTTT,CASSLTGTNTEAFF
NA,TRBV6-1,TRBJ2-6,NA,TGTGCCAGCAGTGAAAGGATCTCTGGGGCCAACGTCCTGACTTTC,CASSERISGANVLTF
TRBD1,TRBV19,TRBJ1-2,NA,TGTGCCAGTAGTATTGGACAGGTCCCCGGCTACACCTTC,CASSIGQVPGYTF
TRBD2,TRBV7-2,TRBJ2-1,few,TGTGCCAGCACCACCGAGGCGGGAGAAGTCTCCTACAATGAGCAGTTCTTC,CASTTEAGEVSYNEQFF
NA,TRBV5-4,TRBJ1-1,NA,TGTGCCAGCAGCCCGAATGGTAACTCGAACACTGAAGCTTTCTTT,CASSPNGNSNTEAFF
NA,TRBV28,TRBJ2-7,few,TGTGCCAGCAGTTGGCAGGCCTGGGACGAGCAGTACTTC,CASSWQAWDEQYF
NA,TRBV10-3,TRBJ1-6,few,TGTGCCATCAGCTCAGCCTTAAGTAATTCACCCCTCCACTTT,CAISSALSNSPLHF
TRBD1,TRBV2,TRBJ1-1,NA,TGTGCCAGCTATTCGACAGGGCACACTGAAGCTTTCTTT,CASYSTGHTEAFF
NA,TRBV28,TRBJ2-7,NA,TGTGCCAGCAGTTTTTGGGGGGAAAGCTCCTACGAGCAGTACTTC,CASSFWGESSYEQYF